These 32 T cell receptor beta chains originate from one sample sequenced in a study of OX40 agonist ivuxolimab in advanced cancers. Measured with immunoSEQ multiplex PCR; TCRdb has only the in-frame clones, and not every one. The repertoire has approximately 31,000 clones, over 75% of them found once; the top ten carry 45% to 65%. Here the sequenced sample was CD4+ or CD8+ T cells sorted from blood, taken in a trial of the OX40 agonist ivuxolimab. These TCRs come from an adult with an advanced solid tumor such as melanoma, head and neck, liver or kidney cancer.

The genes are TRBV9 and TRBJ1-4; TRBD1 agrees at 7 bases. Trimming at V came to 3 bases and at J to 4 bases, leaving 6 bases not matched to a gene. The CDR3 sequence is 15 residues long. Germline V gene sequence: CDR1 SGDLS, CDR2 YYNGEE. Here the CDR3 reads CASSATGTVNEKLFF. CDR3 DNA sequence: TGTGCCAGCAGCGCCACTGGGACAGTTAATGAAAAACTGTTTTTT.

J is TRBJ1-5 and V is TRBV4-3; TRBD1 matches at 7 bases. V dropped 1 base and J dropped 3; count of bases not matched to a gene: 3. CDR1 LGHNA and CDR2 YSLEER come from the germline V gene. The CDR3 sequence is 15 residues long. Here the CDR3 reads CASSQGTGPNQPQHF. In DNA, the CDR3 is TGCGCCAGCAGCCAAGGGACAGGCCCCAATCAGCCCCAGCATTTT.

A few counts support this clone. J is TRBJ1-5 and V is TRBV4-1, with D tentatively TRBD1 (5 bases). The CDR3 runs to 14 residues. Germline CDR1 and CDR2: MGHRA and YSYEKL. V gave up 0 bases and J gave up 4 bases, with 7 bases separating them. The CDR3 bases are TGCGCCAGCAGCCAAGATCCAGGGAATCAGCCCCAGCATTTT. Protein sequence: CASSQDPGNQPQHF.

The chain carries TRBV6-4 and TRBJ2-1; TRBD2 aligns across 15 bases. V shed 6 bases, J shed 4 bases, and the junction held 4 bases outside the gene matches. The germline V gene has CDR1 MRHNA and CDR2 SNTAGT. The CDR3 runs to 16 residues. The CDR3 nucleotides are TGTGCCAGCAGCCACGGGACTAGCGGGGGGTACAATGAGCAGTTCTTC. Its protein is CASSHGTSGGYNEQFF.

This clone was counted once. This chain uses TRBV4-1 with TRBJ1-1; D is undetermined. CDR1 MGHRA and CDR2 YSYEKL come from the germline V gene. V was shortened by 4 bases and J by 6 bases, with 9 bases between the two germline ends. This CDR3 spans 12 amino acids. DNA of the CDR3: TGCGCCAGCAGCCCTGATAGTGCTGAAGCTTTCTTT. It yields the protein CASSPDSAEAFF.

The chain has TRBV10-3 and TRBJ1-4, with 10 bases aligning to TRBD1. CDR3 size: 21 residues. Germline V gives CDR1 ENHRY, CDR2 SYGVKD. Germline trimming cut 0 bases from V and 4 bases from J; bases unmatched to any gene: 17. The chain's CDR3 is CAISESNDPGQGQRGNEKLFF. CDR3 DNA: TGTGCCATCAGTGAGTCGAATGACCCGGGACAGGGGCAGAGGGGTAATGAAAAACTGTTTTTT.

This sequence joins TRBV7-3 and TRBJ2-3; TRBD2 aligns across 11 bases. CDR3 length: 18 amino acids. Unmatched junction bases numbered 9, after V lost 4 bases and J lost 0 bases. From germline, CDR1 is SGHTA and CDR2 FQGTGA. CDR3 residues: CASSSLAGGTPSTDTQYF. The CDR3 DNA reads TGTGCCAGCAGCTCCTTAGCGGGGGGGACCCCAAGCACAGATACGCAGTATTTT.

There are a few counts of this clone. V and J are TRBV7-6 and TRBJ1-5, with 7 bases aligning to TRBD1. This CDR3 region has 15 residues. The trim removed 3 bases at V and 3 bases at J, leaving 5 bases unmatched. Germline-derived CDR1 and CDR2 are SGHVS and FNYEAQ. The CDR3 loop is CASSLGTGANQPQHF. In DNA form, the CDR3 reads TGTGCCAGCAGCTTGGGTACAGGGGCCAATCAGCCCCAGCATTTT.

This clone was recorded only once. The rearrangement uses TRBV10-3 and TRBJ2-2; D remains unclear. CDR1 is ENHRY, CDR2 SYGVKD, per germline. V lost 2 bases to trimming and J lost 1 base, with 8 bases between them. The CDR3 is 15 amino acids. CDR3 bases: TGTGCCATCAGTGAGGAGGCGAAGAACACCGGGGAGCTGTTTTTT. The encoded protein is CAISEEAKNTGELFF.

The chain is built from TRBV30 and TRBJ1-2; D not resolved. Per germline, CDR1 GTSNPN and CDR2 SVGIG (reference sequence). The CDR3 covers 12 residues. V lost 5 bases and J 0 bases, leaving 7 bases between the germline ends. The DNA for the CDR3 is TGTGCCTGGCCCAAAGCTAACTATGGCTACACCTTC. It translates to CAWPKANYGYTF.

This clone was observed a few times. This chain uses TRBV10-3 with TRBJ1-1; D not resolved. Germline CDR1 reads ENHRY; CDR2 reads SYGVKD. The germline V and J ends were trimmed by 2 bases and 1 base, with 2 bases remaining between them. The CDR3 is 12 amino acids. CDR3: CAISEGNTEAFF. In nucleotides, the CDR3 is TGTGCCATCAGTGAGGGGAACACTGAAGCTTTCTTT.

The rearrangement joins TRBV4-3 to TRBJ2-3; maybe TRBD1 (5 bases). CDR1 is LGHNA and CDR2 is YSLEER in the germline V gene. V was shortened by 0 bases and J by 1 base, with 11 bases between the two germline ends. The CDR3 has 16 residues. This CDR3 is CASSQEGEPGTDTQYF. The CDR3 DNA reads TGCGCCAGCAGCCAAGAAGGGGAACCCGGCACAGATACGCAGTATTTT.

The chain has TRBV19 and TRBJ2-4; D unresolved. V was pared by 5 bases and J by 0 bases, with 14 bases between. The CDR3 consists of 16 residues. Germline CDR1 and CDR2: LNHDA and SQIVND (reference sequence). The CDR3 DNA reads TGTGCCAGTAGTCCCAACCCGGTGCTAGCCAAAAACATTCAGTACTTC. It translates to CASSPNPVLAKNIQYF.

CDR3 sequence reads: CASSLRTSVAYEQYF. In DNA, the CDR3 is TGCGCCAGCAGCCTCCGGACTTCTGTAGCCTACGAGCAGTACTTC. The V and J genes are TRBV5-1 and TRBJ2-7, with D perhaps matching TRBD2 (5 bases). Looked up from germline, CDR1 is SGHRS and CDR2 is YFSETQ. Trimming cost V 4 bases and J 2 bases, with 16 bases left between them. The CDR3 runs to 15 residues.

This sequence joins TRBV6-1 and TRBJ1-1; a possible D gene is TRBD1 (5 bases). The CDR3 is 16 residues long. V gave up 4 bases and J gave up 0 bases, with 15 bases separating them. Germline-derived CDR1 and CDR2 are MNHNS and SASEGT. CDR3 in DNA: TGTGCCAGCAGTGTTTTGAGGGGCGGGTTGAACACTGAAGCTTTCTTT. Translation gives CASSVLRGGLNTEAFF.

The gene calls are TRBV11-2 and TRBJ2-3; no definite D call. The CDR3 spans 18 residues. The germline V and J ends were trimmed by 0 bases and 0 bases, with 16 bases remaining between them. Per germline, CDR1 SGHAT and CDR2 FQNNGV. This CDR3 reads CASSLDDLAGLSTDTQYF. CDR3 coding DNA: TGTGCCAGCAGCTTAGATGACTTAGCAGGCCTTAGCACAGATACGCAGTATTTT.

The rearrangement uses TRBV9 and TRBJ2-3; 12 bases are shared with TRBD2. V was clipped by 3 bases and J by 4 bases; unmatched bases: 3. Germline V gives CDR1 SGDLS, CDR2 YYNGEE. The CDR3 contains 15 residues. The CDR3 spells CASSASGGDADTQYF. CDR3 nucleotides: TGTGCCAGCAGCGCTAGCGGGGGGGATGCAGATACGCAGTATTTT.

This rearrangement joins TRBV6-4 to TRBJ2-2; 14 bases agree with TRBD2. The CDR3 sequence is 16 residues long. After removal of 6 bases from V and 6 bases from J, the junction contained 6 bases not matched to a gene. From germline, CDR1 is MRHNA and CDR2 SNTAGT. The chain's CDR3 is CASRAGTSGGSGELFF. DNA for the CDR3: TGTGCCAGCAGAGCCGGGACTAGCGGGGGTTCCGGGGAGCTGTTTTTT.

The chain links TRBV4-1 to TRBJ2-3; 7 nucleotides align to TRBD2. With 0 bases clipped from V and 1 base from J, the junction kept 7 bases outside the gene matches. This CDR3 spans 17 amino acids. The germline V gene encodes CDR1 MGHRA and CDR2 YSYEKL. CDR3 bases: TGCGCCAGCAGCCAAGATCTGGCTAGCGGTGGCACAGATACGCAGTATTTT. Its protein product is CASSQDLASGGTDTQYF.

V is TRBV28 and J is TRBJ2-7; weak D call: TRBD1 (6 bases). V gave up 5 bases and J gave up 2 bases, with 10 bases separating them. Germline V lookup: CDR1 MDHEN, CDR2 SYDVKM. CDR3 length: 13 residues. DNA for the CDR3: TGTGCCAGCAGTCCCCACAGGGCCTACGAGCAGTACTTC. This encodes CASSPHRAYEQYF.

The chain is built from TRBV5-6 and TRBJ2-5; D remains ambiguous. The J call may be in error: the DNA end matches TRBJ2-7 better. The CDR3 has 14 residues. Germline assignment: CDR1 SGHDT and CDR2 YYEEEE. The CDR3 DNA sequence: TGTGCCAGCAGCTTGGCAAGGCAGATCTACGAGCAGTACTTC. Its protein product is CASSLARQIYEQYF.

This clone was counted only a few times. The chain has TRBV6-4 and TRBJ1-6; D not resolved. V lost 6 bases, J lost 8 bases, and 20 bases lay in between. Germline V gives CDR1 MRHNA, CDR2 SNTAGT. The CDR3 extends over 16 amino acids. In nucleotides, the CDR3 is TGTGCCAGCAGGGGCGGTCGCCTCCGGAGGGATTCACCCCTCCACTTT. Amino acids: CASRGGRLRRDSPLHF.

V gene TRBV5-1 combines with J gene TRBJ2-5; weak D call: TRBD2 (6 bases). CDR1 SGHRS and CDR2 YFSETQ come from the germline V gene. The CDR3 runs to 14 residues. V gave up 0 bases and J gave up 3 bases, with 9 bases separating them. This CDR3 reads CASSLAIAEETQYF. As DNA, the CDR3 is TGCGCCAGCAGCTTGGCCATAGCGGAAGAGACCCAGTACTTC. The full variable domain, in which reference TRBV5-1 and TRBJ2-5 provide the parts outside the CDR3, is KAGVTQTPRYLIKTRGQQVTLSCSPISGHRSVSWYQQTPGQGLQFLFEYFSETQRNKGNFPGRFSGRQFSNSRSEMNVSTLELGDSALYLCASSLAIAEETQYFGPGTRLLVL.

This chain uses TRBV7-6 with TRBJ1-5; D ambiguous. The germline V gene encodes CDR1 SGHVS and CDR2 FNYEAQ. Trimming took off 1 base at V and 4 bases at J, with 5 bases between the two ends. CDR3 length equals 13 residues. In nucleotides, the CDR3 is TGTGCCAGCAGCTTAGGGGCTAATCAGCCCCAGCATTTT. This codes for CASSLGANQPQHF.

The rearrangement uses TRBV10-2 and TRBJ2-7, with D unclear. CDR1 and CDR2 from the germline V gene are WSHSY and SAAADI. The CDR3 sequence is 12 residues long. Deletions cut 4 bases from V and 1 base from J, with 5 bases between. The CDR3 coding sequence is TGCGCCAGCAGTGGTCAGTCCTACGAGCAGTACTTC. This sequence encodes CASSGQSYEQYF.

The CDR3 here is CASSPGRSGGNEQYF. The CDR3 DNA sequence: TGTGCCAGCAGCCCCGGTAGGAGCGGGGGGAACGAGCAGTACTTC. The chain combines TRBV11-3 with TRBJ2-7; the match to TRBD2 covers 9 bases. Unmatched junction bases numbered 10, after V lost 5 bases and J lost 5 bases. Germline lookup yields CDR1 SGHNT and CDR2 YENEEA. The length of the CDR3 is 15 residues.

The chain links TRBV19 to TRBJ1-5; D gene ambiguous. Germline loops: CDR1 LNHDA, CDR2 SQIVND (reference sequence). The CDR3 runs 13 residues. Trimming shortened V by 7 bases and J by 0 bases, and 7 bases separated the two germline ends. CDR3 region: CASTIDSNQPQHF. CDR3 nucleotide sequence: TGTGCCAGTACAATAGATAGCAATCAGCCCCAGCATTTT.

This clone was detected a few times. V usage is TRBV7-6 and J usage is TRBJ1-1; a possible D gene is TRBD1 (6 bases). CDR3 length: 16 amino acids. V dropped 2 bases and J dropped 2 bases, with 15 bases sitting between them. Germline CDR1 reads SGHVS; CDR2 reads FNYEAQ. The CDR3 bases are TGTGCCAGCAGCTTACTTCCCAGGGGTCTAAACACTGAAGCTTTCTTT. Its translation is CASSLLPRGLNTEAFF.

This chain connects TRBV30 to TRBJ1-1; D not resolved. CDR1 and CDR2 from the germline V gene are GTSNPN and SVGIG (reference sequence). V was shortened by 4 bases and J by 4 bases, with 10 bases between the two germline ends. The CDR3 is made up of 12 amino acids. The CDR3 protein is CAWIGGFTEAFF. DNA of the CDR3: TGTGCCTGGATAGGTGGGTTCACTGAAGCTTTCTTT. The full variable domain, in which reference TRBV30 and TRBJ1-1 provide the parts outside the CDR3, is SQTIHQWPATLVQPVGSPLSLECTVEGTSNPNLYWYRQAAGRGLQLLFYSVGIGQISSEVPQNLSASRPQDRQFILSSKKLLLSDSGFYLCAWIGGFTEAFFGQGTRLTVV.

The CDR3 protein is CASSQDLVGGPYNEQFF. CDR3 DNA: TGCGCCAGCAGCCAAGATCTGGTGGGGGGGCCCTACAATGAGCAGTTCTTC. The chain combines TRBV4-3 with TRBJ2-1; weak D call: TRBD2 (7 bases). In germline, CDR1 is LGHNA, CDR2 YSLEER. The V end was cut by 0 bases, the J end by 2 bases, with 14 bases between. The CDR3 is 17 amino acids.

The V call is TRBV10-2, the J call TRBJ1-4, with D uncertain. Looked up from germline, CDR1 is WSHSY and CDR2 is SAAADI. This CDR3 comprises 15 residues. V was cut by 6 bases and J by 5 bases, with 16 bases left in between. The CDR3 sequence: CASRGPRVGNEKLFF. The CDR3 DNA follows: TGCGCCAGCAGGGGCCCGCGAGTGGGAAATGAAAAACTGTTTTTT.

J is TRBJ2-3 and V is TRBV11-2, with 8 nucleotides matching TRBD2. The length of the CDR3 is 16 residues. J lost 0 bases, V lost 4 bases, and 6 bases had no gene match. Germline CDR1 SGHAT, CDR2 FQNNGV. This CDR3 is CASSYPGGASTDTQYF. The CDR3 DNA follows: TGTGCCAGCAGCTACCCCGGGGGGGCTAGCACAGATACGCAGTATTTT.